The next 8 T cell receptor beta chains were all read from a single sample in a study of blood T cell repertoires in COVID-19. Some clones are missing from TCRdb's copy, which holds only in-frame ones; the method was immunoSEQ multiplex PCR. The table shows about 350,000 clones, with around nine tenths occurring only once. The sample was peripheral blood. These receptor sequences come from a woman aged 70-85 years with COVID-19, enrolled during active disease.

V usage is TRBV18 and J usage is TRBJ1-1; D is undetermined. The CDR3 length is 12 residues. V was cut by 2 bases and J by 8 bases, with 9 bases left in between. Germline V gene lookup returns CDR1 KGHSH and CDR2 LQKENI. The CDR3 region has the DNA TGTGCCAGCTCACCAATTGAAGCGGAAGCTTTCTTT. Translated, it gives CASSPIEAEAFF.

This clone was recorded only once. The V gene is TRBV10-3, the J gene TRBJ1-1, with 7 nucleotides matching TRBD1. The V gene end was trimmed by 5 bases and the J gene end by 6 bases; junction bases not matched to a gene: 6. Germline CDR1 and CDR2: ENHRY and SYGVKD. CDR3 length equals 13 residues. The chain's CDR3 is CAISTQGDAEAFF. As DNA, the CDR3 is TGTGCCATCAGTACCCAGGGGGACGCTGAAGCTTTCTTT.

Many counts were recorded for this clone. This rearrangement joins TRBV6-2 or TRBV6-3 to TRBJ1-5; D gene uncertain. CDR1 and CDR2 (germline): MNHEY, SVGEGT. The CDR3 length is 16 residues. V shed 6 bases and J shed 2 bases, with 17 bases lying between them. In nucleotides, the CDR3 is TGTGCCAGCAGCAACTACCAGAACGGGGGCAATCAGCCCCAGCATTTT. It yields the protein CASSNYQNGGNQPQHF.

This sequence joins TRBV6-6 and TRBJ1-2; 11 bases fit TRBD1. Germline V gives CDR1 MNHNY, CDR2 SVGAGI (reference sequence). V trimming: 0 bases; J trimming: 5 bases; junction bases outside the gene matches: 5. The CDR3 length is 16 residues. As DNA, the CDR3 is TGTGCCAGCAGTTACTCAAGGACAGGGGGCGCGTATGGCTACACCTTC. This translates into CASSYSRTGGAYGYTF.

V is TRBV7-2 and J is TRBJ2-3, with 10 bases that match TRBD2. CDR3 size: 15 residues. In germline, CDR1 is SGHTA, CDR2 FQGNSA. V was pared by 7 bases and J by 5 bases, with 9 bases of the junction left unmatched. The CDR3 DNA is TGTGCCAGCACAGTAGCGGGGGGAGCTCTAGATACGCAGTATTTT. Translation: CASTVAGGALDTQYF.

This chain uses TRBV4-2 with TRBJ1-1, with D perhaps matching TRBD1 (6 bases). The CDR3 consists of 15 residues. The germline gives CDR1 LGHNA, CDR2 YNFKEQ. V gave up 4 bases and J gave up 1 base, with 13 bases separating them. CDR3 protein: CASSPTGFGNTEAFF. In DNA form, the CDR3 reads TGTGCCAGCAGCCCTACAGGGTTCGGGAACACTGAAGCTTTCTTT.

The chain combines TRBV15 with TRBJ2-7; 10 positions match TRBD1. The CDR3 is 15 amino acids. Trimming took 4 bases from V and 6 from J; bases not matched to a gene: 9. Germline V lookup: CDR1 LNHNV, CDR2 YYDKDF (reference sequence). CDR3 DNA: TGTGCCACCAGCACCCGACAGGGGGCCGCCGTCGAGCAGTACTTC. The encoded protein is CATSTRQGAAVEQYF.

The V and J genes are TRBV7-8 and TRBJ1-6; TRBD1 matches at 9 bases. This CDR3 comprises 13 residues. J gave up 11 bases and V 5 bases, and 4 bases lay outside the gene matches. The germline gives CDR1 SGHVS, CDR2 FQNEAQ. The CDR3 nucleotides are TGTGCCAGCAGCACGGGACAGGGCGCACCCCTCCACTTT. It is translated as CASSTGQGAPLHF.